The 15 T cell receptor beta chains reported below all come from one sample, sequenced in a study of T cell responses to AZD1222 COVID-19 vaccine. This table comes from immunoSEQ multiplex PCR, and its TCRdb copy is limited to in-frame clones, with some not included. The sample has approximately 100,000 clones, approximately 87% seen once; the top ten hold 3.3%. The sequencing used peripheral blood, collected on day 0 of AZD1222 vaccination. These receptors all come from an adult in good health.

This clone was found a few times. CDR3 loop: CASSQGVLGSSGNTIYF. DNA for the CDR3: TGCGCCAGCAGCCAAGGGGTTTTAGGGAGCTCTGGAAACACCATATATTTT. The rearrangement joins TRBV4-3 to TRBJ1-3, with D hard to call. CDR3 length: 17 residues. The germline gives CDR1 LGHNA, CDR2 YSLEER. V lost 1 base and J lost 0, with 13 bases in between.

In DNA form, the CDR3 reads TGTGCCAGCAGAGTCACCGGGCCAAGGATTGAAAAACTGTTTTTT. It yields the protein CASRVTGPRIEKLFF. The chain combines TRBV28 with TRBJ1-4; D ambiguous. Trimming cost V 6 bases and J 7 bases, with 18 bases left between them. The CDR3 spans 15 residues. Germline CDR1 and CDR2: MDHEN and SYDVKM.

The chain links TRBV19 to TRBJ2-1; 7 nucleotides align to TRBD2. CDR1 LNHDA and CDR2 SQIVND come from the germline V gene (reference sequence). CDR3 size: 14 residues. The junction had 15 bases not matched to a gene; V was cut back by 4 bases and J by 15 bases. The DNA for the CDR3 is TGTGCCAGTAGTAAGGCCCTTGGACGGACTAGTACGTTCTTC. Translated: CASSKALGRTSTFF.

Only one count was recorded for this clone. The chain carries TRBV5-5 and TRBJ1-1; 7 nucleotides match TRBD1. CDR1 and CDR2 from the germline V gene are SGHKS and YYEKEE (reference sequence). CDR3 length: 16 amino acids. V was pared by 4 bases and J by 5 bases, with 14 bases of the junction left unmatched. Written as DNA, the CDR3 is TGTGCCAGCAGCCATCGGGAGGGGGCCTTGGCGACTGAAGCTTTCTTT. It codes for CASSHREGALATEAFF. Filled out from reference TRBV5-5 and TRBJ1-1, the complete variable domain reads DAGVTQSPTHLIKTRGQQVTLRCSPISGHKSVSWYQQVLGQGPQFIFQYYEKEERGRGNFPDRFSARQFPNYSSELNVNALLLGDSALYLCASSHREGALATEAFFGQGTRLTVV.

The chain combines TRBV30 with TRBJ1-2; D is possibly TRBD1 (5 bases). V was trimmed by 0 bases and J by 5 bases, leaving 13 bases between them. CDR3 length equals 14 residues. CDR1 is GTSNPN and CDR2 is SVGIG in the germline V gene (reference sequence). The CDR3 is CAWSVEGKGYGYTF. CDR3 DNA sequence: TGTGCCTGGAGTGTCGAAGGAAAGGGGTATGGCTACACCTTC.

The chain couples TRBV15 to TRBJ1-2, with 8 positions matching TRBD1. Germline CDR1 LNHNV, CDR2 YYDKDF (reference sequence). The CDR3 consists of 13 residues. J gave up 8 bases and V 7 bases, and 9 bases lay outside the gene matches. The CDR3 DNA reads TGTGCCACCAACCCGGACAGGGTGGGAGGCTACACCTTC. Amino acid sequence: CATNPDRVGGYTF.

Here the CDR3 DNA reads TGCGCCAGCAGCCAAGACCCGGGTGGGGGGGCGAGGTATGGCTACACCTTC. It translates to CASSQDPGGGARYGYTF. This chain uses TRBV4-3 with TRBJ1-2, with a tentative D call TRBD1 (6 bases). The CDR3 sequence is 17 residues long. V was clipped by 0 bases and J by 5 bases, with 19 bases between them. CDR1 and CDR2 from the germline V gene are LGHNA and YSLEER.

The chain joins TRBV19 to TRBJ2-3, with no clear D. The CDR3 extends over 14 amino acids. Looked up from germline, CDR1 is LNHDA and CDR2 is SQIVND (reference sequence). The V end was cut by 3 bases, the J end by 4 bases, with 11 bases between. The CDR3 protein is CASSILDVSDTQYF. DNA for the CDR3: TGTGCCAGTAGTATCTTAGATGTTTCAGATACGCAGTATTTT.

The chain combines TRBV27 with TRBJ1-5; D unresolved. CDR3 size: 17 residues. V gave up 5 bases and J gave up 1 base, with 18 bases separating them. Germline V gene sequence: CDR1 MNHEY, CDR2 SMNVEV (reference sequence). In nucleotides, the CDR3 is TGTGCCAGCAGTCCCACCGTCCGGTTTGGCAGCAATCAGCCCCAGCATTTT. As protein: CASSPTVRFGSNQPQHF.

V is TRBV6-5 and J is TRBJ2-3; either TRBD1 or TRBD2 may fit D (5 bases each). In germline, CDR1 is MNHEY, CDR2 SVGAGI. This CDR3 has 15 amino acids. Trimming took 4 bases from V and 2 from J, leaving 13 bases between them. CDR3 loop: CASSLMGTDTDTQYF. The CDR3 DNA sequence: TGTGCCAGCAGTTTGATGGGGACCGACACAGATACGCAGTATTTT.

On this clone itself: Other DNA sequences of this sample code for an identical CDR3. The V and J genes are TRBV6-5 and TRBJ1-4, with 8 nucleotides matching TRBD1. The CDR3 length is 14 residues. Germline values: CDR1 MNHEY, CDR2 SVGAGI. With V trimmed by 4 bases and J by 6 bases, 4 bases remained unmatched. CDR3 amino acids: CASSSRTGYEKLFF. As DNA, the CDR3 is TGTGCCAGCAGTTCGAGGACAGGGTATGAAAAACTGTTTTTT.

The rearrangement joins TRBV12-3 or TRBV12-4 to TRBJ1-5; the D is unclear. The CDR3 has 12 amino acids. V lost 8 bases and J lost 7, with 12 bases in between. This chain's CDR3 is CASALGRQPQHF. DNA of the CDR3: TGTGCCAGCGCGCTGGGTCGGCAGCCCCAGCATTTT.

The chain employs TRBV19 and TRBJ2-5; 7 positions agree with TRBD2. The CDR3 extends over 16 amino acids. The J segment lost 4 bases and the V segment lost 6 bases, leaving 14 bases of the junction unmatched. CDR1 and CDR2 from the germline V gene are LNHDA and SQIVND (reference sequence). This CDR3 reads CASSLGGRRGGETQYF. As DNA, the CDR3 is TGTGCCAGTAGCCTGGGAGGGCGCCGAGGTGGAGAGACCCAGTACTTC. Looking up the rest from reference TRBV19 and TRBJ2-5 gives the full variable domain: DGGITQSPKYLFRKEGQNVTLSCEQNLNHDAMYWYRQDPGQGLRLIYYSQIVNDFQKGDIAEGYSVSREKKESFPLTVTSAQKNPTAFYLCASSLGGRRGGETQYFGPGTRLLVL.

The chain joins TRBV6-5 to TRBJ2-7; D is uncertain. The CDR3 runs to 14 residues. Per germline, CDR1 MNHEY and CDR2 SVGAGI. V was trimmed by 8 bases and J by 2 bases, leaving 16 bases between them. DNA for the CDR3: TGTGCCAGCTCCCAGCCGATTACCCCCTACGAGCAGTACTTC. It specifies CASSQPITPYEQYF.

The chain links TRBV6-2 or TRBV6-3 to TRBJ1-1; D is uncertain. CDR3 length: 16 residues. V was clipped by 5 bases and J by 0 bases, with 16 bases between them. Germline CDR1 MNHEY, CDR2 SVGEGT. CDR3 region: CASSTPLGGVNTEAFF. The CDR3 bases are TGTGCCAGCAGTACCCCCTTGGGAGGAGTGAACACTGAAGCTTTCTTT.